This TCR beta chain originates from a study of blood T cells in healthy people across ages. Regarding the study as a whole: When set beside aged donors, long-lived donors presented more naive CD4+ cells and higher diversity.

About this clonotype itself: Its antigen is unidentified.

With a J-beta primer mix and a sample-barcoded 5' primer, a second PCR ran about 7 to 12 cycles. Each CDR3 protein gets one entry after TCRdb re-called the 5' RACE reads with MiXCR. The data hold a few hundred thousand distinct CDR3 sequences, with around 27% observed a single time. The V gene's germline CDR1 is DFQATT and CDR2 SNEGSKA (reference sequence). Trimming cost V 4 bases and J 6 bases, with 12 bases left between them. The CDR3 runs to 13 residues. The data also belong to a second study, concerning T cells of mothers and their children. From that paper: The study sampled a few healthy Caucasian mothers and their six children.

The specimen was blood. The clonotype comes from a boy aged 2 to 10 in good health. The chain joins TRBV20-1 to TRBJ2-2; D gene uncertain. CDR3 nucleotide sequence: TGCAGTGCTAAGGGTCGCTTTCCCGGGGAGCTGTTTTTT. Translated, it gives CSAKGRFPGELFF.